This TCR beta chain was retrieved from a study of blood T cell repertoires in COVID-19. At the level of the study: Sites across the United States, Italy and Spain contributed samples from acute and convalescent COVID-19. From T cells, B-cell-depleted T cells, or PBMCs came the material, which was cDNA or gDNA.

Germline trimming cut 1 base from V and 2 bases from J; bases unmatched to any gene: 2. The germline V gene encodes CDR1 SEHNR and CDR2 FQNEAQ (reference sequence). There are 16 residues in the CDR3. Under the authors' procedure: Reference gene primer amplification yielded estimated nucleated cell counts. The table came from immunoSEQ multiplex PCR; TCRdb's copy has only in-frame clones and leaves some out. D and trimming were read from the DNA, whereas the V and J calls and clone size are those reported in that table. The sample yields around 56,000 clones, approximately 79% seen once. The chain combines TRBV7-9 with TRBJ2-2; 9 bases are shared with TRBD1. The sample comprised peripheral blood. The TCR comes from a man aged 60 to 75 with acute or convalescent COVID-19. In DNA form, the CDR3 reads TGTGCCAGCAGCTTAGAACAGGGGGCAAACACCGGGGAGCTGTTTTTT. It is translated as CASSLEQGANTGELFF.